The present T cell receptor beta chain was sequenced within a study of PD-1 blockade in mismatch repair-deficient tumors. The assay was immunoSEQ multiplex PCR, and TCRdb's table has in-frame clones only and misses some. The sample consists of 15,000 to 20,000 clones, about 80% of them appearing once. The source of this sequence is an adult with mismatch repair-deficient cancer. This specimen consisted of PBMCs, obtained 4 weeks after starting pembrolizumab.

In DNA, the CDR3 is TGTGCCAGCAGTGAAGCACCCGGTTTCTCTGGAAACACCATATATTTT. Residues: CASSEAPGFSGNTIYF. The chain is built from TRBV2 and TRBJ1-3, with D unclear. CDR3 length equals 16 residues. V lost 0 bases to trimming and J lost 0 bases, with 9 bases between them. Germline V CDR1 and CDR2: SNHLY, FYNNEI. The whole variable domain, remainder taken from reference TRBV2 and TRBJ1-3, is EPEVTQTPSHQVTQMGQEVILRCVPISNHLYFYWYRQILGQKVEFLVSFYNNEISEKSEIFDDQFSVERPDGSNFTLKIRSTKLEDSAMYFCASSEAPGFSGNTIYFGEGSWLTVV.